What follows are 8 T cell receptor beta chains derived from one specimen sequenced in a study of blood T cell repertoires in COVID-19. The data were produced by immunoSEQ multiplex PCR, yet TCRdb's version contains in-frame clones alone and is incomplete. The repertoire holds hundreds of thousands of clones, with roughly nine tenths as singletons. The specimen was PBMCs or T cells enriched from blood (not recorded which). These receptors all come from a man aged 30 to 39 who had recovered from COVID-19.

The chain combines TRBV9 with TRBJ2-7, with TRBD2 matching over 10 bases. The CDR3 extends over 14 amino acids. V shed 3 bases and J 3 bases; nucleotides not matched to a gene: 3. Germline CDR1 reads SGDLS; CDR2 reads YYNGEE. The CDR3: CASSASSGSYEQYF. DNA for the CDR3: TGTGCCAGCAGCGCCTCTAGCGGGAGCTACGAGCAGTACTTC.

The chain couples TRBV6-6 to TRBJ2-7, with 8 bases aligning to TRBD1. Germline-derived CDR1 and CDR2 are MNHNY and SVGAGI (reference sequence). V was pared by 2 bases and J by 4 bases, with 7 bases of the junction left unmatched. The CDR3 consists of 15 residues. CDR3 bases: TGTGCCAGCAGTTACCCCGGGACAGGCTTTTACGAGCAGTACTTC. Its protein is CASSYPGTGFYEQYF.

V is TRBV6-5 and J is TRBJ2-1, with TRBD1 identical over 9 bases. V lost 4 bases to trimming and J lost 8 bases; unmatched junction nucleotides: 9. This CDR3 contains 15 residues. Germline V gives CDR1 MNHEY, CDR2 SVGAGI. CDR3 sequence reads: CASSSPGQGIDEQFF. The CDR3 DNA reads TGTGCCAGCAGTTCACCGGGACAGGGCATCGATGAGCAGTTCTTC.

This clone is a singleton in its sample. The V call is TRBV19, the J call TRBJ2-2, with D uncertain. The germline gives CDR1 LNHDA, CDR2 SQIVND (reference sequence). This CDR3 has 15 amino acids. Trimming pared 7 bases from V and 4 bases from J, leaving 16 bases between. CDR3 DNA sequence: TGTGCCAGTACCATAAGAGGAACCGGCACCGGGGAGCTGTTTTTT. Its protein is CASTIRGTGTGELFF.

The genes are TRBV30 and TRBJ1-1; perhaps TRBD1 as D (6 bases). Deletions cut 4 bases from V and 5 bases from J, with 20 bases between. Germline-derived CDR1 and CDR2 are GTSNPN and SVGIG (reference sequence). The CDR3 loop spans 15 amino acids. The CDR3 sequence is CAWKKDRLVRTEAFF. The CDR3 DNA follows: TGTGCCTGGAAAAAAGACAGGCTGGTCAGAACTGAAGCTTTCTTT. The whole variable domain, filled in from reference TRBV30 and TRBJ1-1, reads SQTIHQWPATLVQPVGSPLSLECTVEGTSNPNLYWYRQAAGRGLQLLFYSVGIGQISSEVPQNLSASRPQDRQFILSSKKLLLSDSGFYLCAWKKDRLVRTEAFFGQGTRLTVV.

The V call is TRBV10-1, the J call TRBJ2-7; tentative D call: TRBD1 (5 bases). The CDR3 covers 14 residues. The V and J ends lost 7 bases and 9 bases respectively, with 22 bases between them. Germline V lookup: CDR1 WNHNN, CDR2 SYGVQD (reference sequence). This CDR3 reads CASKVTGPTFRQYF. The CDR3 DNA follows: TGCGCCAGCAAGGTTACAGGTCCCACCTTCAGGCAGTACTTC.

V and J are TRBV28 and TRBJ1-3; D gene uncertain. Trimming pared 3 bases from V and 2 bases from J, leaving 14 bases between. CDR1 is MDHEN and CDR2 is SYDVKM in the germline V gene. The CDR3 sequence is 16 residues long. The DNA for the CDR3 is TGTGCCAGCAGTTTTCCATATGGACTCACTGGAAACACCATATATTTT. Translated: CASSFPYGLTGNTIYF. Complete variable domain (other parts from reference TRBV28 and TRBJ1-3): DVKVTQSSRYLVKRTGEKVFLECVQDMDHENMFWYRQDPGLGLRLIYFSYDVKMKEKGDIPEGYSVSREKKERFSLILESASTNQTSMYLCASSFPYGLTGNTIYFGEGSWLTVV.

V and J are TRBV5-5 and TRBJ2-7; D unclear. V shed 4 bases and J shed 3 bases, with 8 bases lying between them. Germline CDR1 and CDR2: SGHKS and YYEKEE (reference sequence). The CDR3 has 12 residues. CDR3 bases: TGTGCCAGCAGCCCTGAGGTCTACGAGCAGTACTTC. It translates to CASSPEVYEQYF.